This note documents a single T cell receptor beta chain sequence. This clonotype was found many times. Its antigen has not been determined. No base-level quality is on record; no much larger clone is a single base apart. The CDR3 numbers 17 residues from cysteine through phenylalanine. Of all the DNA, just the CDR3 is kept, 51 bases in frame from base 1. V and J lose 0 bases and 1 base, and a span of 15 bases separates them. The germline V gene encodes CDR1 LGHNA and CDR2 YNFKEQ. Set within a cohort of healthcare workers in London, UK, this nested case-control study involved weekly PCR testing of nasopharyngeal swabs along with blood sampling. Healthcare workers were recruited between 23 and 31 March 2020, during the week of the UK lockdown, and were followed weekly for up to roughly 15 weeks. The method was 5' RACE. Instrument used: NextSeq 500. The TCR library protocol attached unique molecular identifiers to individual cDNA molecules to correct for sequencing error and PCR bias. TCR alpha and beta chains were both sequenced, and the abundances of alpha and beta sequences in each sample were closely correlated with each other. Per the original workflow: V gene, J gene and CDR3 annotation of TCR sequences was performed with Decombinator V4. Expanded TCRs were defined as changing significantly between any two time points under a Poisson model with p below 0.0001. TCR abundances were normalised to the total number of TCRs sequenced per sample and were expressed as counts per million. TRAV1-2 paired with TRAJ12, TRAJ20 or TRAJ33 defined MAIT TCRs, while TRAV10 paired with TRAJ18 defined iNKT TCRs. A search of VDJdb, accessed on 1 November 2021, was run for TCRs annotated to CMV, EBV and SARS-CoV-2, with TCRs annotated for multiple antigens excluded. TCRdb took the public reads, trimmed them with fastp at Q25, ran MiXCR for clone calling and kept in-frame beta chains. Duplicate CDR3 protein sequences are folded into a single record with the most common DNA and genes. TCRdb's processing, not the authors', yielded these V and J calls. The sample table records roughly 100,000 distinct CDR3 sequences; approximately 13% of these occur just once. The ten most abundant clones make up 2% to 2.5% of the sample.

The sample originates from a study of early T cells in non-severe SARS-CoV-2 infection (dated by TCRdb to 2020 to 2022). About the full investigation: TCR sequencing used bulk RNA from unsorted whole blood, so alpha and beta chains could not be paired. Overall study results and their limits: VDJdb matching was skewed toward anti-spike CD8 responses, so virus-specific expansions were likely underestimated and private and CD4 specificities were missed.

The rearrangement joined TRBV4-2 to TRBJ1-1; TRBD1 is perhaps the D gene, given 6 matching bases. Sequencing was done on a sample of whole blood. The TCR sequence derives from an adult who was a healthcare worker with PCR-confirmed SARS-CoV-2 infection or an uninfected control (not recorded which). The DNA sequence follows: TGTGCCAGCAGCCAAGATCCGGGGGGCCGCGCGAACACTGAAGCTTTCTTT. This encodes CASSQDPGGRANTEAFF.